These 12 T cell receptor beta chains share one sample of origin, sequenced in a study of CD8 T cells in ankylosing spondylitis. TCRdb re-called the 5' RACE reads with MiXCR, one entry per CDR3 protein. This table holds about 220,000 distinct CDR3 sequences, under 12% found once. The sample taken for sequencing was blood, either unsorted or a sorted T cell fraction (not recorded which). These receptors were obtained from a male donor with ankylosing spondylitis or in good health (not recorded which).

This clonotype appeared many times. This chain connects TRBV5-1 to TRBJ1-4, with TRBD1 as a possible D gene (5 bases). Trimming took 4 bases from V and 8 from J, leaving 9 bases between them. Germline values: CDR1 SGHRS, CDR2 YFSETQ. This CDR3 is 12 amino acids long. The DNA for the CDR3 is TGCGCCAGCAGCGTCAGGGACGAAAAACTGTTTTTT. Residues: CASSVRDEKLFF. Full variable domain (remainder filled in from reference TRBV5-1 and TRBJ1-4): KAGVTQTPRYLIKTRGQQVTLSCSPISGHRSVSWYQQTPGQGLQFLFEYFSETQRNKGNFPGRFSGRQFSNSRSEMNVSTLELGDSALYLCASSVRDEKLFFGSGTQLSVL.

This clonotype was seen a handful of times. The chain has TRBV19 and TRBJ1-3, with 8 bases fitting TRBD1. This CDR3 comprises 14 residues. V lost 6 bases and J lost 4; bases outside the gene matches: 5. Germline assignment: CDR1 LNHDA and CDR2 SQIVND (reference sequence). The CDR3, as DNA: TGTGCCAGTAGCGTGACAGGGGAAGGAAACACCATATATTTT. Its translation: CASSVTGEGNTIYF.

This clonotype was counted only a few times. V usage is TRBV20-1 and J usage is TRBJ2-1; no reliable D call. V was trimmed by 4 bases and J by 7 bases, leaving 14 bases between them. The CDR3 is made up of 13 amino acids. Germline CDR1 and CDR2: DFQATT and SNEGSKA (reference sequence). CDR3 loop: CSAIPGSWNEQFF. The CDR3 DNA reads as TGCAGTGCTATACCCGGGTCATGGAATGAGCAGTTCTTC.

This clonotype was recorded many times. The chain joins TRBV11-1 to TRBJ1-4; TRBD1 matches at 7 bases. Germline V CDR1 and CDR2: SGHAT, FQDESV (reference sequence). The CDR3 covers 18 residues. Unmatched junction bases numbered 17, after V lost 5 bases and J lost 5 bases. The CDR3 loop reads CASSASSVAGTENEKLFF. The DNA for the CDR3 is TGTGCCAGCAGCGCGTCCTCAGTCGCCGGGACAGAAAATGAAAAACTGTTTTTT.

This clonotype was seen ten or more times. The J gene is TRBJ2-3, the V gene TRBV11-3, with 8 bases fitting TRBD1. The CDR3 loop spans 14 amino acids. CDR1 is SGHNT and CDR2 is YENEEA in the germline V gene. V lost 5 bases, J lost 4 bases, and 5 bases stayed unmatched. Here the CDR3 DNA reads TGTGCCAGCAGCCCTAACAGGGGGGCAGATACGCAGTATTTT. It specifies CASSPNRGADTQYF.

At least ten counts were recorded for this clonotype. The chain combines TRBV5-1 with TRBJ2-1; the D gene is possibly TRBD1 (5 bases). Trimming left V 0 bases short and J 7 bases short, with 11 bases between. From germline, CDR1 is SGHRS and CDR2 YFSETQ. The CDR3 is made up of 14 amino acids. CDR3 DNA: TGCGCCAGCAGCTTGGTTACAGGCGGAAATGAGCAGTTCTTC. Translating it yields CASSLVTGGNEQFF.

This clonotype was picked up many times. The CDR3 spells CASSSLGEREGNEQFF. DNA of the CDR3: TGTGCCAGCAGCTCCTTAGGGGAGCGGGAGGGGAATGAGCAGTTCTTC. The chain uses TRBV7-2 and TRBJ2-1; 10 bases agree with TRBD2. CDR1 is SGHTA, CDR2 FQGNSA, per germline. There are 16 residues in the CDR3. The ends lost 4 bases at V and 7 bases at J; junction bases unmatched: 10.

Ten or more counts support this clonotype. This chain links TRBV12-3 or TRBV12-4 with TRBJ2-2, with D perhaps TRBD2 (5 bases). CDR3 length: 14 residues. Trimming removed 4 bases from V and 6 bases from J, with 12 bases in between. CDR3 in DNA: TGTGCCAGCAGTTGGCCCCGGGGAGCCGGGGAGCTGTTTTTT. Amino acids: CASSWPRGAGELFF.

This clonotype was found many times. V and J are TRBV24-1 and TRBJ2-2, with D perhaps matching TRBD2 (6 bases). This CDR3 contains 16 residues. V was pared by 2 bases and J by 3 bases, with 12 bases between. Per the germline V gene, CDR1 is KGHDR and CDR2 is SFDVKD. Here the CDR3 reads CATSDSGRPDTGELFF. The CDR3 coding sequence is TGTGCCACCAGTGATTCGGGGAGGCCCGACACCGGGGAGCTGTTTTTT.

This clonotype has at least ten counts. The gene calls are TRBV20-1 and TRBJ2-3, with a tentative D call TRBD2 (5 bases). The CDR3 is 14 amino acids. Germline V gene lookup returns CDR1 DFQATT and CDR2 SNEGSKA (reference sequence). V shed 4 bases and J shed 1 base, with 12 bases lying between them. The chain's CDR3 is CSAMLGSGTDTQYF. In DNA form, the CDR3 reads TGCAGTGCTATGTTGGGTAGCGGCACAGATACGCAGTATTTT.

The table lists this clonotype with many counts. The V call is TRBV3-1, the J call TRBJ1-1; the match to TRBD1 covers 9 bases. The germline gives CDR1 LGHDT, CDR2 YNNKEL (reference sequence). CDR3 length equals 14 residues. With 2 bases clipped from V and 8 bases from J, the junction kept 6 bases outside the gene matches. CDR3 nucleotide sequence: TGTGCCAGCAGCCAAAACTCCGGACAGGGGGAAGCTTTCTTT. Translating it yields CASSQNSGQGEAFF.

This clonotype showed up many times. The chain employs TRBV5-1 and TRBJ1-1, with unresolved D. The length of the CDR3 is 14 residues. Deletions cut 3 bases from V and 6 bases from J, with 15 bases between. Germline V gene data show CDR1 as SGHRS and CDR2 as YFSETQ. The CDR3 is CASSSTAGVSEAFF. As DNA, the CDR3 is TGCGCCAGCAGCTCCACCGCCGGGGTCTCTGAAGCTTTCTTT.